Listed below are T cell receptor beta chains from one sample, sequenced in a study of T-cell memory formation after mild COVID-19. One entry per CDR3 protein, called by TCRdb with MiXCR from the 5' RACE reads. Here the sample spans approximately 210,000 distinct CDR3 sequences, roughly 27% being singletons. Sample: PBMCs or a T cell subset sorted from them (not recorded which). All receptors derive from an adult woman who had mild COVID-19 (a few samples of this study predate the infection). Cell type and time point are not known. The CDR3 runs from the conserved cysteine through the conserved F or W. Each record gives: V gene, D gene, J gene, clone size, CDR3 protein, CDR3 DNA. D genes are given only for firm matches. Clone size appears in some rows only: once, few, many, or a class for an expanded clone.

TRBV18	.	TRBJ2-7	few	CASSPLGGGTSEQYF	TGTGCCAGCTCACCACTCGGGGGCGGAACTAGTGAGCAGTACTTC
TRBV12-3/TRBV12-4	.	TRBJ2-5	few	CASSLAWQETQYF	TGTGCCAGCAGTTTAGCGTGGCAAGAGACCCAGTACTTC
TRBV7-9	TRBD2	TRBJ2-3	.	CASSELSWSGRADTQYF	TGTGCCAGCAGCGAACTCTCGTGGAGCGGGAGGGCAGATACGCAGTATTTT
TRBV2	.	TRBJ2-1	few	CASGSSENNEQFF	TGTGCCAGCGGGAGTAGCGAGAACAATGAGCAGTTCTTC
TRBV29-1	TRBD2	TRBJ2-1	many	CSARPTSGGSGEQFF	TGCAGCGCCAGACCGACTAGCGGGGGGAGCGGTGAGCAGTTCTTC
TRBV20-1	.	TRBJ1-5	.	CSANPGGVLFQPQHF	TGCAGTGCCAACCCGGGTGGTGTGTTGTTTCAGCCCCAGCATTTT
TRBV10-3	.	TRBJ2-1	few	CAISESSSRNEQFF	TGTGCCATCAGTGAGTCGTCTTCTCGGAATGAGCAGTTCTTC
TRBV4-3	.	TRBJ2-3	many	CASSQVGTDTQYF	TGCGCCAGCAGCCAAGTCGGCACAGATACGCAGTATTTT
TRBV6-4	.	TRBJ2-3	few	CASSAGVLDTQYF	TGTGCCAGCAGTGCCGGGGTCCTCGATACGCAGTATTTT
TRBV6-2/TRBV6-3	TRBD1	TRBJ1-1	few	CASSWNRGRGNTEAFF	TGTGCCAGCAGTTGGAACAGGGGGCGGGGGAACACTGAAGCTTTCTTT
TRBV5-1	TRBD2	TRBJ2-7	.	CASRRVESGSWEQYF	TGCGCCAGCAGGAGAGTGGAAAGCGGGAGTTGGGAGCAGTACTTC
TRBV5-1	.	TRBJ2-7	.	CASRTTGPTVGEQYF	TGCGCCAGCAGGACCACCGGGCCAACAGTGGGCGAGCAGTACTTC
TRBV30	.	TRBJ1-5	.	CAWSTAGTLFNQPQHF	TGTGCCTGGAGTACGGCCGGGACACTCTTCAATCAGCCCCAGCATTTT
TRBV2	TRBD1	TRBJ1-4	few	CASRETGPLEKLFF	TGTGCCAGCAGGGAGACAGGGCCACTTGAAAAACTGTTTTTT